Detailed here is one TCR beta chain. Its target is not known. These data originate in a study of identical twins. Every sampled donor was Caucasian and healthy. General observations from the study: High-abundance cord blood beta clonotypes had fewer insertions; memory repertoires showed none.

With V trimmed by 7 bases and J by 8 bases, 8 bases remained unmatched. Germline loops: CDR1 MDHEN, CDR2 SYDVKM. The CDR3 is 14 residues long. A universal primer site came from template switching; cDNA carried unique molecular identifiers. Each CDR3 protein gets one entry after TCRdb re-called the 5' RACE reads with MiXCR. Of 450,000 or so distinct CDR3 sequences listed, about 14% are singletons. This sample also belongs to another study, concerning yellow fever vaccine responses in identical twins.

Material for sequencing was CD4+ T cells sorted from blood. This sequence joins TRBV28 and TRBJ2-1; TRBD2 aligns across 10 bases. The clonotype originates from a woman aged 18-30 years in good health. The CDR3 spells CASISSSGGYEQFF. The CDR3 region has the DNA TGTGCCAGCATCTCGTCTAGCGGGGGATATGAGCAGTTCTTC.